The 22 T cell receptor beta chains below all came from one sample that was sequenced in a study of T cells after yellow fever vaccination. TCRdb used MiXCR to reprocess the 5' RACE reads, holding one entry per CDR3 protein. The table has more than 65,000 distinct CDR3 sequences, approximately 6.2% seen once; the top ten hold more than 2%. The specimen was CD4+ T cells sorted from PBMCs, collected less than 16 days after the first yellow fever vaccination. These receptors were collected from a man younger than 35 who received the YFV17D yellow fever vaccine.

This clonotype was detected ten times or more. The chain carries TRBV9 and TRBJ2-5; possibly TRBD2 for D (6 bases). CDR1 and CDR2 from the germline V gene are SGDLS and YYNGEE. There are 13 residues in the CDR3. V lost 2 bases to trimming and J lost 1 base, with 6 bases between them. CDR3 amino acids: CASSVGGQETQYF. CDR3 DNA sequence: TGTGCCAGCAGCGTCGGGGGCCAAGAGACCCAGTACTTC.

This clonotype was seen at least ten times. This chain joins TRBV20-1 and TRBJ2-7; D is unresolved. The CDR3 is 13 residues long. Germline values: CDR1 DFQATT, CDR2 SNEGSKA (reference sequence). V gave up 3 bases and J gave up 2 bases, with 11 bases separating them. CDR3 sequence (DNA): TGCAGTGCTAGTTACTCACACACCTACGAGCAGTACGTC. This codes for CSASYSHTYEQYV.

The sample holds many counts of this clonotype. The V gene is TRBV28, the J gene TRBJ2-6, with D possibly matching TRBD1 (6 bases). The V gene lost 8 bases and the J gene lost 1 base, with 15 bases spanning the gap. CDR1 and CDR2 from the germline V gene are MDHEN and SYDVKM. This CDR3 has 16 residues. CDR3 in amino acids: CASGGQPFSGANVLTF. CDR3 sequence (DNA): TGTGCCAGCGGTGGACAGCCGTTTTCTGGGGCCAACGTCCTGACTTTC.

This clonotype has at least ten counts. V gene TRBV5-6 combines with J gene TRBJ1-6, with D possibly matching TRBD1 (6 bases). Germline lookup yields CDR1 SGHDT and CDR2 YYEEEE. CDR3 length: 14 amino acids. V was pared by 4 bases and J by 8 bases, with 13 bases between. CDR3 nucleotide sequence: TGTGCCAGCAGCCTACAGGGATATGATTCACCCCTCCACTTT. Translation gives CASSLQGYDSPLHF.

This clonotype has a count of ten or more. V is TRBV30 and J is TRBJ2-7; D perhaps matches TRBD2 (6 bases). The V and J ends lost 5 bases and 0 bases respectively, with 14 bases between them. CDR1 and CDR2 (germline): GTSNPN, SVGIG (reference sequence). The length of the CDR3 is 14 residues. In DNA, the CDR3 is TGTGCCTGGGATGGTGGGAGGAGCTCCTACGAGCAGTACTTC. This translates into CAWDGGRSSYEQYF. The variable domain in full, with the rest retrieved from reference TRBV30 and TRBJ2-7, is SQTIHQWPATLVQPVGSPLSLECTVEGTSNPNLYWYRQAAGRGLQLLFYSVGIGQISSEVPQNLSASRPQDRQFILSSKKLLLSDSGFYLCAWDGGRSSYEQYFGPGTRLTVT.

This clonotype was recorded many times. V and J are TRBV9 and TRBJ1-5; possible D gene TRBD1, 6 bases. V was clipped by 3 bases and J by 9 bases, with 13 bases between them. The CDR3 length is 13 residues. Germline V gene lookup returns CDR1 SGDLS and CDR2 YYNGEE. The CDR3 spells CASSGQDKGPQHF. CDR3 DNA sequence: TGTGCCAGCAGCGGACAGGACAAAGGGCCCCAGCATTTT.

This clonotype was observed at least ten times. The CDR3 sequence is CASSAAGRRDTEAFF. CDR3 DNA sequence: TGTGCCAGCAGCGCAGCGGGCCGTAGAGACACTGAAGCTTTCTTT. This chain joins TRBV7-6 and TRBJ1-1; no definite D call. Trimming shortened V by 5 bases and J by 3 bases, and 16 bases separated the two germline ends. In germline, CDR1 is SGHVS, CDR2 FNYEAQ. This CDR3 has 15 amino acids.

This clonotype was observed at least ten times. The chain combines TRBV7-2 with TRBJ1-1; D is possibly TRBD1 (5 bases). CDR1 and CDR2 from the germline V gene are SGHTA and FQGNSA. The CDR3 covers 14 residues. V was pared by 4 bases and J by 3 bases, with 12 bases between. CDR3 loop: CASSSVPGHTEAFF. CDR3 coding DNA: TGTGCCAGCAGCTCAGTCCCGGGACACACTGAAGCTTTCTTT. The variable domain in full, with the rest retrieved from reference TRBV7-2 and TRBJ1-1, is GAGVSQSPSNKVTEKGKDVELRCDPISGHTALYWYRQSLGQGLEFLIYFQGNSAPDKSGLPSDRFSAERTGGSVSTLTIQRTQQEDSAVYLCASSSVPGHTEAFFGQGTRLTVV.

Many counts were recorded for this clonotype. This sequence joins TRBV5-1 and TRBJ1-2; tentatively, D is TRBD1 (5 bases). CDR3 length: 11 residues. Germline V CDR1 and CDR2: SGHRS, YFSETQ. Between the trimmed V and J ends, which lost 4 bases and 5 bases, there was a span of 6 bases. DNA of the CDR3: TGCGCCAGCAGCCAGGGTTATGGCTACACCTTC. Amino acid sequence: CASSQGYGYTF.

This clonotype was seen repeatedly, ten times or more. V usage is TRBV5-1 and J usage is TRBJ1-1; D is ambiguous. Deletions cut 3 bases from V and 3 bases from J, with 9 bases between. This CDR3 is 13 amino acids long. The germline V gene encodes CDR1 SGHRS and CDR2 YFSETQ. CDR3 sequence reads: CASSYEAYTEAFF. DNA of the CDR3: TGCGCCAGCAGCTATGAGGCGTACACTGAAGCTTTCTTT.

This clonotype was picked up many times. The chain combines TRBV12-5 with TRBJ2-2; possibly TRBD1 for D (5 bases). Germline V gene data show CDR1 as LGHNT and CDR2 as FRNRAP. This CDR3 has 15 residues. Deletions cut 0 bases from V and 6 bases from J, with 11 bases between. In nucleotides, the CDR3 is TGTGCTAGTGGTTTGGTACGGGCAGGGCCCGGGGAGCTGTTTTTT. As protein: CASGLVRAGPGELFF. Variable domain in full (rest from reference TRBV12-5 and TRBJ2-2): DARVTQTPRHKVTEMGQEVTMRCQPILGHNTVFWYRQTMMQGLELLAYFRNRAPLDDSGMPKDRFSAEMPDATLATLKIQPSEPRDSAVYFCASGLVRAGPGELFFGEGSRLTVL.

This clonotype was seen repeatedly, ten times or more. The chain couples TRBV7-9 to TRBJ2-5; 10 nucleotides agree with TRBD2. CDR1 and CDR2 from the germline V gene are SEHNR and FQNEAQ (reference sequence). This CDR3 is built from 16 residues. J was trimmed by 4 bases and V by 2 bases; bases with no gene match: 7. CDR3 region: CASSLRASGGRETQYF. DNA for the CDR3: TGTGCCAGCAGCTTACGTGCTAGCGGGGGCCGAGAGACCCAGTACTTC.

This clonotype has at least ten counts. The V and J genes are TRBV15 and TRBJ2-5, with a tentative D call TRBD1 (5 bases). The CDR3 is made up of 14 amino acids. The V gene's germline CDR1 is LNHNV and CDR2 YYDKDF (reference sequence). Trimming removed 0 bases at V and 3 bases at J, with 8 bases between. In nucleotides, the CDR3 is TGTGCCACCAGCAGAGATCAAGGGGAAGAGACCCAGTACTTC. Amino acids: CATSRDQGEETQYF.

With regard to this clonotype: A clone one base away is much larger, so this may be a read error. This chain links TRBV20-1 with TRBJ1-1; D possibly corresponds to TRBD1 (5 bases). Germline V gene lookup returns CDR1 DFQATT and CDR2 SNEGSKA (reference sequence). Between the trimmed V and J ends, which lost 8 bases and 1 base, there was a span of 14 bases. The CDR3 is made up of 13 amino acids. The CDR3 DNA follows: TGCAGTACGCGCTCAGGGCCGAACACTGAAGCTTTCTTT. Translating it yields CSTRSGPNTEAFF.

This clonotype was detected ten times or more. This chain joins TRBV5-1 and TRBJ1-3; D is undetermined. The germline V gene encodes CDR1 SGHRS and CDR2 YFSETQ. The V gene lost 2 bases and the J gene lost 2 bases, with 5 bases spanning the gap. This CDR3 has 13 residues. CDR3 sequence (DNA): TGCGCCAGCAGCTTAGGGACTGGAAACACCATATATTTT. Its protein product is CASSLGTGNTIYF.

This clonotype was recorded many times. J is TRBJ2-2 and V is TRBV5-1; 10 bases are a match to TRBD2. The CDR3 sequence is 15 residues long. CDR1 and CDR2 from the germline V gene are SGHRS and YFSETQ. V lost 1 base, J lost 3 bases, and 0 bases stayed unmatched. CDR3 residues: CASSLLAGDTGELFF. In DNA, the CDR3 is TGCGCCAGCAGCTTGCTAGCGGGGGACACCGGGGAGCTGTTTTTT. Full variable domain (rest looked up from reference TRBV5-1 and TRBJ2-2): KAGVTQTPRYLIKTRGQQVTLSCSPISGHRSVSWYQQTPGQGLQFLFEYFSETQRNKGNFPGRFSGRQFSNSRSEMNVSTLELGDSALYLCASSLLAGDTGELFFGEGSRLTVL.

The CDR3: CASSLRQGAPGGYTF. The CDR3 bases are TGTGCCAGCAGCTTAAGGCAGGGGGCACCTGGCGGCTACACCTTC. The chain is built from TRBV7-9 and TRBJ1-2, with 8 bases matching TRBD1. The germline V gene encodes CDR1 SEHNR and CDR2 FQNEAQ (reference sequence). The length of the CDR3 is 15 residues. Germline trimming cut 2 bases from V and 8 bases from J; bases unmatched to any gene: 10. Based on the CDR3 plus reference TRBV7-9 and TRBJ1-2, the full variable domain is DTGVSQNPRHKITKRGQNVTFRCDPISEHNRLYWYRQTLGQGPEFLTYFQNEAQLEKSRLLSDRFSAERPKGSFSTLEIQRTEQGDSAMYLCASSLRQGAPGGYTFGSGTRLTVV.

This clonotype was detected ten times or more. The V gene is TRBV7-9, the J gene TRBJ1-1, with D perhaps TRBD1 (5 bases). Germline assignment: CDR1 SEHNR and CDR2 FQNEAQ (reference sequence). Trimming cost V 5 bases and J 1 base, with 11 bases left between them. The CDR3 consists of 14 residues. In nucleotides, the CDR3 is TGTGCCAGCAGCCAACAGGAATCGAACACTGAAGCTTTCTTT. Its protein is CASSQQESNTEAFF.

The sample holds many counts of this clonotype. V and J are TRBV6-1 and TRBJ2-1; perhaps TRBD1 as D (6 bases). The CDR3 runs 18 residues. V shed 4 bases and J shed 2 bases, with 21 bases lying between them. Per germline, CDR1 MNHNS and CDR2 SASEGT. CDR3 coding DNA: TGTGCCAGCAGTGCTTTTGGGGGACATAACTTTACCTACAATGAGCAGTTCTTC. Amino acids: CASSAFGGHNFTYNEQFF.

The CDR3 coding sequence is TGTGCCAGCAGTTACTCGAGACGGGCTGGAAACACCATATATTTT. Its translation is CASSYSRRAGNTIYF. The rearrangement links TRBV6-5 to TRBJ1-3; no definite D call. This CDR3 region has 15 residues. Germline CDR1 is MNHEY and CDR2 is SVGAGI. Trimming shortened V by 0 bases and J by 2 bases, and 8 bases separated the two germline ends.

This clonotype was recorded many times. The chain has TRBV12-3 or TRBV12-4 and TRBJ1-6; maybe TRBD1 (5 bases). This CDR3 is built from 15 residues. V was pared by 6 bases and J by 10 bases, with 19 bases between. For the CDR3, the DNA is TGTGCCAGCAGCCGCGCCGGGACGAGAACCTCACCCCTCCACTTT. This encodes CASSRAGTRTSPLHF.

Comment on this clonotype: This may come from a read error, since a much larger clone is one base off. V gene TRBV20-1 combines with J gene TRBJ2-3; D may match TRBD1 or TRBD2 (5 bases each). The germline gives CDR1 DFQATT, CDR2 SNEGSKA (reference sequence). This CDR3 is 17 amino acids long. For the CDR3, the DNA is TGCTGTGCCCCCTTATCTCCGGGACCCACTAGCACAGATACGCAGTATTTT. It encodes CCAPLSPGPTSTDTQYF.